These T cell receptor beta chains were read from a single sample in a study of blood T cell repertoires in COVID-19. The assay was immunoSEQ multiplex PCR, and TCRdb's table has in-frame clones only and misses some. The data show about 170,000 clones, around 82% seen once. Sequenced material: peripheral blood. Every receptor here comes from a woman of 80 years or more with acute or convalescent COVID-19. Both conserved end residues are part of each CDR3. The D gene is left open where the match is weak. Clone size is given for some rows only: seen once, a few or many times, or a class if the clone is expanded.

TRBV18	TRBJ1-5	-	-	TGTGCCAGCTCACTAGGGGAGGGTCAGCCCCAGCATTTT	CASSLGEGQPQHF
TRBV28	TRBJ2-4	-	TRBD1	TGTGCCAGCAGTTACAGGGGCGAACTAGCCAAAAACATTCAGTACTTC	CASSYRGELAKNIQYF
TRBV19	TRBJ1-2	-	TRBD1	TGTGCCAGTAGTCCGGTCGGGACAGGGGGTGGCTACACCTTC	CASSPVGTGGGYTF
TRBV29-1	TRBJ1-1	-	-	TGCAGCGCTTCTACGTTGGGGGGGACTGAAGCTTTCTTT	CSASTLGGTEAFF
TRBV28	TRBJ1-4	few	-	TGTGCCAGCAGGTCCAGGCTCCCCAATGAAAAACTGTTTTTT	CASRSRLPNEKLFF
TRBV11-2	TRBJ2-3	few	TRBD1	TGTGCCAGCAGCTTGGCCGTGGACAGGGCGGGAGATACGCAGTATTTT	CASSLAVDRAGDTQYF
TRBV6-6	TRBJ1-2	-	TRBD1	TGTGCCAGCAGTGACCAGGGGGTAGGCTATGGCTACACCTTC	CASSDQGVGYGYTF
TRBV5-1	TRBJ2-1	-	-	TGCGCCAGCAGCTTAAGGCAGGTCTCCTACAATGAGCAGTTCTTC	CASSLRQVSYNEQFF
TRBV5-8	TRBJ1-2	-	-	TGTGCCAGCAGCTTTATTCTCGCAGCTAACTATGGCTACACCTTC	CASSFILAANYGYTF
TRBV28	TRBJ1-1	-	-	TGTGCCAGCAGTGTGACCGATCCTAGGGGCACTGAAGCTTTCTTT	CASSVTDPRGTEAFF
TRBV11-2	TRBJ2-3	-	TRBD1	TGTGCCAGCAGCGACAGGGGGCGTGTGAGCACAGATACGCAGTATTTT	CASSDRGRVSTDTQYF
TRBV19	TRBJ1-3	-	-	TGTGCCAGTAGTCAACAGGGAATAGGAAACACCATATATTTT	CASSQQGIGNTIYF
TRBV27	TRBJ2-2	-	-	TGTGCCAGCAGACCGACGGGGAACACCGGGGAGCTGTTTTTT	CASRPTGNTGELFF
TRBV6-5	TRBJ1-1	few	-	TGTGCCAGCGGGGATTGGCGGGACACTGAAGCTTTCTTT	CASGDWRDTEAFF
TRBV2	TRBJ2-5	-	-	TGTGCCAGCAGTACAGGGGAGACCCAGTACTTC	CASSTGETQYF
TRBV27	TRBJ1-2	-	TRBD1	TGTGCCAGCAGGCCTACAGGGGAACACTATGGCTACACCTTC	CASRPTGEHYGYTF
TRBV3-1/TRBV3-2	TRBJ1-2	-	TRBD1	TGTGCCAGCAGCCTTGGGACAGGGGGCACCTATGGCTACACCTTC	CASSLGTGGTYGYTF
TRBV5-4	TRBJ1-2	many	-	TGTGCCAGCAGCTTGGCCGTAACAGGGAGTGGCTACACCTTC	CASSLAVTGSGYTF
TRBV6-1	TRBJ1-4	-	-	TGTGCCAGCAGTGAGAGCAGGAGGGGTAATGAAAAACTGTTTTTT	CASSESRRGNEKLFF
TRBV29-1	TRBJ1-2	-	-	TGCAGCGTTGAACACGGGGGTGACGGTTACACCTTC	CSVEHGGDGYTF
TRBV15	TRBJ1-4	-	-	TGTGCCACCAGCCCTCGACCGACCGGGGAAAAACTGTTTTTT	CATSPRPTGEKLFF
TRBV6-5	TRBJ2-2	once	-	TGTGCCAGCAGTTTAACAGTCGCGAACACCGGGGAGCTGTTTTTT	CASSLTVANTGELFF
TRBV7-2	TRBJ2-2	-	TRBD1	TGTGCCAGCAGCCCGACAGGGGGCGACACCGGGGAGCTGTTTTTT	CASSPTGGDTGELFF
TRBV3-1/TRBV3-2	TRBJ2-7	-	-	TGTGCCAGCAGCCAAGAGGGGCAGAGGTACTACGAGCAGTACTTC	CASSQEGQRYYEQYF
TRBV11-2	TRBJ1-6	-	-	TGTGCCAGCAGCGCGCAGGGAAACGAGGATTCACCCCTCCACTTT	CASSAQGNEDSPLHF
TRBV14	TRBJ1-2	-	-	TGTGCCAGCATGGACAGCTCTAACTATGGCTACACCTTC	CASMDSSNYGYTF
TRBV7-3	TRBJ2-2	once	TRBD1	TGTGCCAACAGCTCGACAGGGGGCCTCGAAGCCGGGGAGCTGTTTTTT	CANSSTGGLEAGELFF
TRBV30	TRBJ1-1	-	TRBD1	TGTGCCTGGAGTGATCAGGGGGCGCCGAGCACTGAAGCTTTCTTT	CAWSDQGAPSTEAFF
TRBV5-1	TRBJ2-1	-	TRBD2	TGCGCCAGCAGCTATCGGACTAGCTGGTTGGACAATGAGCAGTTCTTC	CASSYRTSWLDNEQFF
TRBV30	TRBJ2-5	-	-	TGTGCCTGGGACGGGGGGCAGAGGTACCAAGAGACCCAGTACTTC	CAWDGGQRYQETQYF
TRBV5-4	TRBJ1-2	-	-	TGTGCCAGCAGCCCCGACAGAAACTATGGCTACACCTTC	CASSPDRNYGYTF
TRBV5-1	TRBJ1-4	-	-	TGCGCCAGCAGGGGAGGGGTTGAGAATGAAAAACTGTTTTTT	CASRGGVENEKLFF
TRBV5-5	TRBJ2-3	-	-	TGTGCCAGCAGCCGACTAGAGGTCCGCACAGATACGCAGTATTTT	CASSRLEVRTDTQYF
TRBV5-6	TRBJ2-3	-	-	TGTGCCAGCAGCTTGGTGGGCACTAGCACAGATACGCAGTATTTT	CASSLVGTSTDTQYF
TRBV7-2	TRBJ1-2	few	-	TGTGCCAGCAGCCCTACCGGGACATACGAAGATGGCTACACCTTC	CASSPTGTYEDGYTF
TRBV9	TRBJ2-5	-	TRBD1	TGTGCCAGCAGCTCGACCTCGACAGGGGTAGGGCAAGAGACCCAGTACTTC	CASSSTSTGVGQETQYF
TRBV5-1	TRBJ2-3	-	TRBD2	TGCGCCAGCAGCTTGGGACTAGCGGGGGGGTTGGATACGCAGTATTTT	CASSLGLAGGLDTQYF
TRBV5-1	TRBJ2-7	-	TRBD1	TGCGCCAGCAGCCTGACAGGGTGGGAAGGTTACGAGCAGTACTTC	CASSLTGWEGYEQYF
TRBV27	TRBJ1-1	-	TRBD1	TGTGCCAGCAGTCCCATTTCCGGGACAGGTACTGAAGCTTTCTTT	CASSPISGTGTEAFF
TRBV4-3	TRBJ2-5	-	TRBD2	TGCGCCAGCAGCCAAGTGGCGGGAGTTGGAGAGACCCAGTACTTC	CASSQVAGVGETQYF
TRBV7-2	TRBJ1-4	-	-	TGTGCCAGCAGCTTAGCGCGAGGGCTAGGTGAAAAACTGTTTTTT	CASSLARGLGEKLFF
TRBV11-2	TRBJ2-1	-	TRBD2	TGTGCCAGCAGCTTATCCTCAGGGACTAGATGGTACAATGAGCAGTTCTTC	CASSLSSGTRWYNEQFF
TRBV5-5	TRBJ2-7	-	-	TGTGCCAGCAGCTCCAGTTCCCTCCCCTACGAGCAGTACTTC	CASSSSSLPYEQYF
TRBV2	TRBJ1-5	-	-	TGTGCCAGCAAACAAGACCAGGGGCGACAGCCCCAGCATTTT	CASKQDQGRQPQHF
TRBV9	TRBJ2-1	-	TRBD2	TGTGCCAGCAGCGTAGAAGGGACTAGCAGCGAGCAGTTCTTC	CASSVEGTSSEQFF
TRBV4-1	TRBJ2-3	-	TRBD2	TGCGCCAGCAGCCAAGATTCCGCGGGGGGGCCAAAAGATACGCAGTATTTT	CASSQDSAGGPKDTQYF
TRBV4-3	TRBJ2-5	-	TRBD2	TGCGCCAGCAGCCAAGGAATCGGGACTAGCGGGAGGCAAGAGACCCAGTACTTC	CASSQGIGTSGRQETQYF
TRBV30	TRBJ1-4	-	-	TGTGCCTGGAGTTTCGGTGCAACTAATGAAAAACTGTTTTTT	CAWSFGATNEKLFF
TRBV10-3	TRBJ2-3	-	TRBD2	TGTGCCATCAGGCCGCGGGAGGGCACAGATACGCAGTATTTT	CAIRPREGTDTQYF
TRBV29-1	TRBJ2-1	-	-	TGCAGCTGCTACTCGGTAACGACAGGATATAATGAGCAGTTCTTC	CSCYSVTTGYNEQFF
TRBV10-2	TRBJ1-1	-	-	TGCGCCAGCAGTGTCCAGTCTTTAACTGAAGCTTTCTTT	CASSVQSLTEAFF
TRBV15	TRBJ2-7	-	TRBD2	TGTGCCACCAGCGGATCTAGCGGGGGCTCCTACGAGCAGTACTTC	CATSGSSGGSYEQYF
TRBV4-3	TRBJ2-2	once	-	TGCGCCAGCAGCCAAAACCTAGGGGGTGCCGGGGAGCTGTTTTTT	CASSQNLGGAGELFF